Sequencing of this TCR beta chain was carried out in a study of blood T cell repertoires in COVID-19 (dated by TCRdb to the early 2020s). A note on the overall study: Collaborator samples came from the United States, Italy and Spain and covered acute and convalescent phases of COVID-19. Where available, HLA class I and class II types were taken from metadata supplied by the sample provider and were not determined by assay-based typing. The material from the prospective study consisted of cDNA or gDNA derived from T cells, B-cell-depleted T cells, or PBMCs. The repertoires were released in a freely available public database meant as a resource for research on the immune response to SARS-CoV-2. The samples were drawn from two sources: the first 160 participants of the ongoing ImmuneRACE study, and 1,000 to 1,500 subjects contributed by 6 global collaborators. Deeply sampled blood TCRbeta repertoires from subjects exposed to, actively infected with, or recovered from COVID-19 were included in the dataset. A de-identified subject ID, COVID-19 status, age in years and sex were almost always included in the sample metadata.

Results the study describes overall, beyond this receptor: The amount of clinical and demographic metadata varied by source and participant and was provided uncurated.

The immunoSEQ Assay, a bias-controlled multiplex PCR, was used to amplify TCRbeta CDR3 regions from genomic DNA. Under the source paper's analysis protocol: Nucleated cell counts per sample were estimated from amplification of reference gene primers within the assay. To quantify the absolute abundance of each unique TCRbeta CDR3 rearrangement, sequence reads were collapsed and filtered. For each sample, productive Simpson clonality was calculated as the square root of Simpson's diversity index over productive rearrangements. In TCRdb, the immuneACCESS table is reduced to in-frame sequences with V and J assigned. These tables do not hold every clone; where another copy was compared, an unresolved V gene accounts for under half, and the others remain unexplained. The D gene and trimming were derived from the DNA, and the V and J assignments and clone size from that table. The sample has more than 50,000 clones on record, 90% of them singletons. 8.4% of the sample is held by the ten biggest clonotypes.

A note on this clone: It has no known antigen specificity. No clone much larger than this one lies a single base away; base qualities are absent.

The collaborating institutions used their own protocols to collect whole blood in K2EDTA tubes. For TCRbeta analysis, collaborator samples were shipped as frozen whole blood, as isolated PBMCs, or as DNA extracted from either sample type. Spanning cysteine to phenylalanine, the CDR3 consists of 15 amino acids. Only the CDR3 DNA is retained, 45 bases long and in frame from the first base. Germline trimming: 0 bases from V, 3 bases from J; junction bases outside gene matches: 3. This receptor was obtained from a woman in her 40s with active COVID-19. The rearranged segments are TRBV23-1 and TRBJ2-7, and 9 junctional nucleotides match TRBD2. TRBV23-1 is identified as an open reading frame with a role that is uncertain. Material: peripheral blood. CDR3 region: CASSQSLLAGYEQYF. DNA sequence: TGCGCCAGCAGTCAATCCTTACTAGCGGGCTACGAGCAGTACTTC.